The 17 T cell receptor beta chains below come from one sample, sequenced in a study of blood T cell repertoires in COVID-19. TCRdb's table, derived via immunoSEQ multiplex PCR, lists solely in-frame clones and lacks some. The data contain 250,000 to 300,000 clones, roughly nine tenths of them singletons. Sequencing was done on a sample of PBMCs or T cells enriched from blood (not recorded which). Receptors originate from a human donor in a cohort exposed to, infected with or recovered from COVID-19 (not recorded which). The donor label of this sample is uncertain.

The rearrangement joins TRBV7-2 to TRBJ2-7; TRBD2 might be the D (6 bases). CDR1 and CDR2 from the germline V gene are SGHTA and FQGNSA. Trimming cost V 6 bases and J 4 bases, with 16 bases left between them. The CDR3 runs to 14 residues. The CDR3 here is CASRPGRAGYEQYF. The CDR3 region has the DNA TGTGCCAGCAGACCTGGGAGAGCGGGTTACGAGCAGTACTTC.

This clone was seen once. V is TRBV9 and J is TRBJ2-7; tentatively, D is TRBD1 (6 bases). The CDR3 length is 16 residues. Germline assignment: CDR1 SGDLS and CDR2 YYNGEE. V lost 3 bases to trimming and J lost 4 bases, with 20 bases between them. The CDR3 loop reads CASSEGSTGRAYEQYF. In DNA form, the CDR3 reads TGTGCCAGCAGCGAGGGGTCGACAGGAAGGGCTTACGAGCAGTACTTC.

The chain carries TRBV19 and TRBJ1-5, with TRBD1 matching over 9 bases. V lost 6 bases, J lost 1 base, and 16 bases stayed unmatched. Germline assignment: CDR1 LNHDA and CDR2 SQIVND (reference sequence). The CDR3 length is 19 residues. CDR3 in DNA: TGTGCCAGTAGACCGAGGCCGGGACAGGGAGGCCGAAGCAATCAGCCCCAGCATTTT. Protein: CASRPRPGQGGRSNQPQHF.

The CDR3 region is CSVVGSEGGYTF. The CDR3 region has the DNA TGCAGCGTTGTGGGCAGTGAGGGAGGCTACACCTTC. The chain recombines TRBV29-1 with TRBJ1-2; no reliable D call. Germline assignment: CDR1 SQVTM and CDR2 ANQGSEA. Deletions cut 4 bases from V and 8 bases from J, with 14 bases between. This CDR3 comprises 12 residues. Full variable domain (outside the CDR3, taken from reference TRBV29-1 and TRBJ1-2): SAVISQKPSRDICQRGTSLTIQCQVDSQVTMMFWYRQQPGQSLTLIATANQGSEATYESGFVIDKFPISRPNLTFSTLTVSNMSPEDSSIYLCSVVGSEGGYTFGSGTRLTVV.

The V call is TRBV6-5, the J call TRBJ1-5; D is perhaps TRBD1 (5 bases). Trimming cost V 0 bases and J 4 bases, with 10 bases left between them. There are 15 residues in the CDR3. Germline V gene lookup returns CDR1 MNHEY and CDR2 SVGAGI. This CDR3 is CASSYSGRGNQPQHF. For the CDR3, the DNA is TGTGCCAGCAGTTACTCGGGACGGGGGAATCAGCCCCAGCATTTT.

The V and J genes are TRBV7-2 and TRBJ1-2; the match to TRBD1 covers 8 bases. CDR3 length: 15 amino acids. V gave up 2 bases and J gave up 0 bases; unmatched junction bases: 2. CDR1 SGHTA and CDR2 FQGNSA come from the germline V gene. The CDR3 is CASSLRTGSNYGYTF. The CDR3, as DNA: TGTGCCAGCAGCTTACGGACAGGGTCTAACTATGGCTACACCTTC.

The rearrangement uses TRBV20-1 and TRBJ1-3; D ambiguous. This CDR3 contains 11 residues. From germline, CDR1 is DFQATT and CDR2 SNEGSKA (reference sequence). V lost 6 bases and J 2 bases, leaving 5 bases between the germline ends. Here the CDR3 DNA reads TGCAGTGCGAGGGCTGGAAACACCATATATTTT. Its protein is CSARAGNTIYF.

The chain combines TRBV10-3 with TRBJ1-2; D remains ambiguous. The ends were cut back, 6 bases at V and 6 bases at J, with 14 bases in the middle. This CDR3 region has 13 residues. From germline, CDR1 is ENHRY and CDR2 SYGVKD. The CDR3: CAIRTPGVDGYTF. DNA of the CDR3: TGTGCCATCAGGACGCCCGGGGTAGATGGCTACACCTTC.

This chain joins TRBV19 and TRBJ1-1; 9 bases map to TRBD1. This CDR3 contains 13 residues. With V trimmed by 9 bases and J by 4 bases, 6 bases remained unmatched. Germline CDR1 is LNHDA and CDR2 is SQIVND (reference sequence). The CDR3 here is CASGLTGGTEAFF. The CDR3 region has the DNA TGTGCCAGCGGACTGACAGGGGGCACTGAAGCTTTCTTT.

This chain uses TRBV7-2 with TRBJ1-2; no reliable D call. This CDR3 contains 16 residues. The germline V gene encodes CDR1 SGHTA and CDR2 FQGNSA. Trimming removed 5 bases at V and 2 bases at J, with 18 bases between. CDR3 sequence: CASSPERGRRNYGYTF. The CDR3 bases are TGTGCCAGCAGCCCCGAGAGAGGGAGGAGAAACTATGGCTACACCTTC.

The chain carries TRBV6-5 and TRBJ1-1, with 8 bases aligning to TRBD1. V dropped 7 bases and J dropped 4; count of bases not matched to a gene: 8. CDR1 and CDR2 (germline): MNHEY, SVGAGI. This CDR3 has 14 residues. The CDR3 here is CASISHRGITEAFF. DNA for the CDR3: TGTGCCAGCATCTCCCACAGGGGGATCACTGAAGCTTTCTTT.

This sequence joins TRBV7-8 and TRBJ1-1; D is possibly TRBD1 (5 bases). CDR1 and CDR2 (germline): SGHVS, FQNEAQ. V dropped 2 bases and J dropped 1 base, with 20 bases sitting between them. The CDR3 is 18 residues long. In nucleotides, the CDR3 is TGTGCCAGCAGCTTACCGAAAAGGACAATTCCGCGGAACACTGAAGCTTTCTTT. Protein: CASSLPKRTIPRNTEAFF.

This clone has only one observation. The identical CDR3 is also encoded by other nucleotide sequences in the sample. This chain connects TRBV27 to TRBJ1-2; 7 positions match TRBD1. The CDR3 loop spans 14 amino acids. J lost 4 bases, V lost 0 bases, and 2 bases had no gene match. Germline CDR1 is MNHEY and CDR2 is SMNVEV (reference sequence). The DNA for the CDR3 is TGTGCCAGCAGTTTATCGACAGGGTCCTATGGCTACACCTTC. Its protein is CASSLSTGSYGYTF.

The chain links TRBV4-3 to TRBJ2-4, with 11 nucleotides matching TRBD1. Germline CDR1 and CDR2: LGHNA and YSLEER. With 5 bases clipped from V and 6 bases from J, the junction kept 6 bases outside the gene matches. The CDR3 runs to 15 residues. The CDR3 region has the DNA TGCGCCAGCAGCTTAGGACAGGGGGCCGGAAACATTCAGTACTTC. This gives the protein CASSLGQGAGNIQYF.

The V call is TRBV19, the J call TRBJ1-5; TRBD1 is a possible D gene (6 bases). The germline gives CDR1 LNHDA, CDR2 SQIVND (reference sequence). The CDR3 runs to 13 residues. V gave up 8 bases and J gave up 7 bases, with 15 bases separating them. CDR3 nucleotides: TGTGCCAGTGGGGGGGGCGCGTGGCAGCCCCAGCATTTT. It translates to CASGGGAWQPQHF.

The chain links TRBV29-1 to TRBJ1-1; D uncertain. Trimming shortened V by 6 bases and J by 0 bases, and 8 bases separated the two germline ends. This CDR3 has 12 amino acids. From germline, CDR1 is SQVTM and CDR2 ANQGSEA. The CDR3 nucleotides read TGCAGCGTGAGATACCTGAACACTGAAGCTTTCTTT. Translating it yields CSVRYLNTEAFF.

The J gene is TRBJ1-2, the V gene TRBV3-1 (or the pseudogene TRBV3-2); 7 positions match TRBD1. V lost 6 bases and J lost 8; bases outside the gene matches: 12. There are 14 residues in the CDR3. CDR1 and CDR2 (germline): LGHDT, YNNKEL (reference sequence). The CDR3 sequence is CASSPGPQGQGYTF. The CDR3 DNA follows: TGTGCCAGCAGTCCCGGACCCCAGGGACAGGGCTACACCTTC.